These T cell receptor beta chains were read from a single sample in a study of CD8 T cells in ankylosing spondylitis. From the 5' RACE reads, TCRdb called clonotypes with MiXCR, one entry per CDR3 protein. The data hold about 220,000 distinct CDR3 sequences, with approximately 24% observed a single time. Source material: blood, either unsorted or a sorted T cell fraction (not recorded which). The receptors here all came from a male donor with ankylosing spondylitis or in good health (not recorded which). Each CDR3 is given with its conserved first and last residue. The D gene is left open where the match is weak. The size entry is marked missing in some rows and otherwise reads once, few, many or a size class.

v_call: TRBV27; clone_size: NA; d_call: NA; j_call: TRBJ2-3; cdr3_nt: TGTGCCAGCAGTTTAACGGGCGTAGGAGGGGGCTTAGATACGCAGTATTTT; cdr3_aa: CASSLTGVGGGLDTQYF
v_call: TRBV20-1; clone_size: NA; d_call: TRBD2; j_call: TRBJ2-7; cdr3_nt: TGCAGTGCTAGAGCTCACGTCGGGACTAGCACTTACGAGCAGTACTTC; cdr3_aa: CSARAHVGTSTYEQYF
v_call: TRBV6-1; clone_size: few; d_call: NA; j_call: TRBJ1-2; cdr3_nt: TGTGCCAGCCGCTTCAGGGTGAACTATGGCTACACCTTC; cdr3_aa: CASRFRVNYGYTF
v_call: TRBV29-1; clone_size: NA; d_call: NA; j_call: TRBJ2-1; cdr3_nt: TGCAGTGTTGAGGGTGTCCACAATGAGCAGTTCTTC; cdr3_aa: CSVEGVHNEQFF
v_call: TRBV20-1; clone_size: NA; d_call: NA; j_call: TRBJ2-2; cdr3_nt: TGCAGTGCTAGAGTTGAGTCCGGGGAGCTGTTTTTT; cdr3_aa: CSARVESGELFF
v_call: TRBV6-1; clone_size: NA; d_call: TRBD1; j_call: TRBJ1-2; cdr3_nt: TGTGCCAGCAGCCCTAACAGGGGGTCAGTCTATGGCTACACCTTC; cdr3_aa: CASSPNRGSVYGYTF
v_call: TRBV20-1; clone_size: many; d_call: NA; j_call: TRBJ2-3; cdr3_nt: TGCAGTGCCCGGGGCTCGGAGGGGCCAGATACGCAGTATTTT; cdr3_aa: CSARGSEGPDTQYF
v_call: TRBV20-1; clone_size: few; d_call: NA; j_call: TRBJ2-1; cdr3_nt: TGCAGTGCTAGAGACCGGACGGAGTACAATGAGCAGTTCTTC; cdr3_aa: CSARDRTEYNEQFF
v_call: TRBV4-2; clone_size: NA; d_call: TRBD2; j_call: TRBJ2-1; cdr3_nt: TGTGCCAGCAGCCAAGATTGGCGGGAGGGCTCCTACAATGAGCAGTTCTTC; cdr3_aa: CASSQDWREGSYNEQFF
v_call: TRBV11-2; clone_size: few; d_call: NA; j_call: TRBJ2-5; cdr3_nt: TGTGCCAGCAGCTTAGGATTGGAGACCCAGTACTTC; cdr3_aa: CASSLGLETQYF